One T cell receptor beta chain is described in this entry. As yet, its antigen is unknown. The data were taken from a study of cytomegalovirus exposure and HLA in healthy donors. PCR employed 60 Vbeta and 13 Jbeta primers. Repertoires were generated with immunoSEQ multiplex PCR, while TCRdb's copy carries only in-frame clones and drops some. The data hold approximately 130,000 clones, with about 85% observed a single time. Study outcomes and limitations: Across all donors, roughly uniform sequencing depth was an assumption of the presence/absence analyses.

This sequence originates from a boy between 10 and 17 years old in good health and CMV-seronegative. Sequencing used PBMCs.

CDR3 DNA: TGTGCCAGTTACCCTCGGGGGTGGGACACTGAAGCTTTCTTT. It encodes CASYPRGWDTEAFF. This chain links TRBV19 with TRBJ1-1; tentatively, D is TRBD1 (5 bases). Germline V gene sequence: CDR1 LNHDA, CDR2 SQIVND (reference sequence). The CDR3 spans 14 residues. V dropped 8 bases and J dropped 3 bases, with 16 bases sitting between them.